This T cell receptor beta chain was observed in a study of shared clonotypes between healthy human individuals. Turning to the study itself: CD4 naive and CD4 memory each took three plates per donor, while CD8 naive took two and CD8 memory one.

Per the germline V gene, CDR1 is SGHNT and CDR2 is YYREEE (reference sequence). This CDR3 is 15 amino acids long. V was clipped by 3 bases and J by 7 bases, with 14 bases between them. Libraries were prepared by immunoSEQ multiplex PCR; TCRdb keeps only in-frame clonotypes and omits some of them. The sample has just over 2,000,000 clones; about 95% are singletons. Comments on this clone: Its antigen is as yet unknown.

Whole-study findings and limits: Sequencing of the sorted subsets was shown by rarefaction to be incomplete despite large depth. Roughly 5% of naive CD4 clonotypes were common to four donors.

The rearrangement links TRBV5-4 to TRBJ1-6; a weak D match, TRBD1 (6 bases). The sequenced sample was naive CD4+ T cells sorted from blood. The subset was: CD45RA+ positively selected. This clonotype was sampled from a man between 18 and 35 years old in good health. This CDR3 is CASSSGGLGNSPLHF. The DNA of the CDR3 is TGTGCCAGCAGCTCCGGGGGGCTTGGCAATTCACCCCTCCACTTT. Full variable domain (missing parts from reference TRBV5-4 and TRBJ1-6): ETGVTQSPTHLIKTRGQQVTLRCSSQSGHNTVSWYQQALGQGPQFIFQYYREEENGRGNFPPRFSGLQFPNYSSELNVNALELDDSALYLCASSSGGLGNSPLHFGNGTRLTVT.